These 8 T cell receptor beta chains share one sample of origin, sequenced in a study of T cell responses to AZD1222 COVID-19 vaccine. TCRdb's copy holds only in-frame clones and misses some; the assay was immunoSEQ multiplex PCR. The sample holds some 150,000 clones; about 92% are singletons and the top ten take less than 0.95%. The source material was peripheral blood, sampled on day 0 of MenACWY control vaccination. The receptors shown here come from an adult in good health.

The chain carries TRBV2 and TRBJ1-2; a possible D gene is TRBD1 (5 bases). CDR1 and CDR2 from the germline V gene are SNHLY and FYNNEI. The CDR3 has 14 residues. Deletions cut 6 bases from V and 9 bases from J, with 20 bases between. Here the CDR3 reads CASSAGTSMGRYTF. The CDR3 DNA sequence: TGTGCCAGCAGCGCCGGGACTTCTATGGGGCGCTACACCTTC.

The chain employs TRBV9 and TRBJ1-4; TRBD1 matches 8 bases. Germline V gene sequence: CDR1 SGDLS, CDR2 YYNGEE. The CDR3 covers 15 residues. V dropped 3 bases and J dropped 16; count of bases not matched to a gene: 17. The CDR3 here is CASSAGGTGDESGFF. The CDR3 DNA is TGTGCCAGCAGCGCAGGAGGGACAGGCGACGAATCGGGGTTTTTT.

The rearrangement joins TRBV15 to TRBJ2-7; 10 nucleotides align to TRBD1. The CDR3 is 19 residues long. Germline V gene sequence: CDR1 LNHNV, CDR2 YYDKDF (reference sequence). V lost 2 bases, J lost 2 bases, and 15 bases stayed unmatched. The CDR3 DNA reads TGTGCCACCAGCAGATCCCGGGACAGGGGTCTCCTTTATCCCTACGAGCAGTACTTC. Amino acid sequence: CATSRSRDRGLLYPYEQYF.

The rearrangement links TRBV14 to TRBJ1-2; TRBD1 is a possible D gene (5 bases). V shed 2 bases and J shed 6 bases, with 7 bases lying between them. The germline V gene has CDR1 SGHDN and CDR2 FVKESK. The CDR3 totals 12 residues. CDR3 amino acids: CASSQTGHGYTF. In nucleotides, the CDR3 is TGTGCCAGCAGCCAAACAGGTCATGGCTACACCTTC.

The CDR3 protein is CASSFLPGQGFEKLFF. CDR3 sequence (DNA): TGTGCCAGCTCTTTCCTACCGGGACAGGGGTTTGAAAAACTGTTTTTT. The gene calls are TRBV28 and TRBJ1-4, with 10 bases aligning to TRBD1. Germline CDR1 is MDHEN and CDR2 is SYDVKM. The CDR3 sequence is 16 residues long. After removal of 8 bases from V and 7 bases from J, the junction contained 13 bases not matched to a gene.

This clone occurred a few times. This sequence joins TRBV20-1 and TRBJ2-1, with 9 bases matching TRBD1. After removal of 8 bases from V and 10 bases from J, the junction contained 6 bases not matched to a gene. CDR3 length: 11 residues. Germline V gives CDR1 DFQATT, CDR2 SNEGSKA (reference sequence). In DNA, the CDR3 is TGCAGTCCGACAGGGGGTACAGAGCAGTTCTTC. Its protein is CSPTGGTEQFF.

The rearrangement uses TRBV6-5 and TRBJ1-1; 7 nucleotides agree with TRBD1. CDR1 is MNHEY, CDR2 SVGAGI, per germline. The J segment lost 5 bases and the V segment lost 5 bases, leaving 5 bases of the junction unmatched. The CDR3 loop spans 13 amino acids. CDR3 in amino acids: CASSPQGLTEAFF. The DNA of the CDR3 is TGTGCCAGCAGTCCACAGGGGTTGACTGAAGCTTTCTTT.

The chain has TRBV28 and TRBJ1-2; a possible D gene is TRBD1 (5 bases). Trimming shortened V by 2 bases and J by 8 bases, and 15 bases separated the two germline ends. Germline V gene sequence: CDR1 MDHEN, CDR2 SYDVKM. The CDR3 consists of 14 residues. CDR3 protein: CASSLLEGFRGYTF. CDR3 nucleotide sequence: TGTGCCAGCAGTTTACTAGAGGGGTTTCGGGGCTACACCTTC.